This TCR beta chain was identified in a study of blood T cell repertoires in COVID-19. V shed 6 bases and J 4 bases; nucleotides not matched to a gene: 5. The germline V gene encodes CDR1 LNHDA and CDR2 SQIVND (reference sequence). There are 14 residues in the CDR3. Methods used by the authors: Nucleated cell number was recorded as an estimate derived from reference gene primer amplification. The method was immunoSEQ multiplex PCR; TCRdb's version includes in-frame clones alone and lacks a portion of them. The V and J calls and clone size come from that table; D and trimming were worked out from the DNA. The sample gives roughly 280,000 clones, around nine tenths of which show up once; approximately 9% is in the top ten.

The receptor's source is a man aged 40-49 years with active or convalescent COVID-19. This rearrangement joins TRBV19 to TRBJ2-1; TRBD2 matches at 8 bases. The specimen was peripheral blood. CDR3 region: CASRNGRGYNEQFF. DNA for the CDR3: TGTGCCAGTAGAAACGGGAGGGGGTACAATGAGCAGTTCTTC.